This entry lists 29 T cell receptor beta chains sequenced from one sample in a study of lung T cells in sarcoidosis with Löfgren's syndrome. Each CDR3 protein is one row after TCRdb ran MiXCR on the reads. The sample has roughly 20,000 distinct CDR3 sequences; 20% to 25% are singletons. Source material: CD4+ T cells from PBMCs. These receptors were obtained from a human donor with sarcoidosis (Löfgren's syndrome or another form), or a control subject (not recorded which).

This clonotype occurred a few times. This sequence joins TRBV30 and TRBJ2-2; 9 bases align to TRBD2. The V and J ends lost 1 base and 6 bases, in that order; junction bases with no gene match: 6. There are 15 residues in the CDR3. From germline, CDR1 is GTSNPN and CDR2 SVGIG (reference sequence). Here the CDR3 reads CAWSEGLAFSGELFF. CDR3 sequence (DNA): TGTGCCTGGAGTGAAGGACTAGCGTTTTCCGGGGAGCTGTTTTTT.

This clonotype appeared many times. The V gene is TRBV20-1, the J gene TRBJ2-1; 12 bases match TRBD2. Losses at the gene ends were 6 bases for V and 0 bases for J; bases not matched to a gene: 15. The length of the CDR3 is 19 residues. Germline V gene lookup returns CDR1 DFQATT and CDR2 SNEGSKA (reference sequence). The CDR3 loop is CSAITGLAGRGSSYNEQFF. The CDR3 region has the DNA TGCAGTGCCATCACCGGACTAGCGGGAAGGGGTAGCTCCTACAATGAGCAGTTCTTC.

Ten or more counts support this clonotype. This chain uses TRBV3-1 with TRBJ2-7; 7 bases fit TRBD1. The CDR3 contains 12 residues. The V gene's germline CDR1 is LGHDT and CDR2 YNNKEL (reference sequence). V gave up 3 bases and J gave up 6 bases; unmatched junction bases: 2. The CDR3 DNA reads TGTGCCAGCAGCCAGGGACAGTTCGAGCAGTACTTC. Its protein product is CASSQGQFEQYF.

This clonotype turned up a few times. The chain links TRBV19 to TRBJ2-1, with D possibly matching TRBD2 (5 bases). Per the germline V gene, CDR1 is LNHDA and CDR2 is SQIVND (reference sequence). The CDR3 is made up of 15 amino acids. Trimming removed 2 bases at V and 5 bases at J, with 13 bases between. CDR3 coding DNA: TGTGCCAGTAGTATATCGAGGACTGCCGACAATGAGCAGTTCTTC. This translates into CASSISRTADNEQFF.

This clonotype was seen at least ten times. The rearrangement joins TRBV7-9 to TRBJ2-1; a weak D match, TRBD1 (6 bases). V shed 4 bases and J shed 7 bases, with 17 bases lying between them. Germline V gene lookup returns CDR1 SEHNR and CDR2 FQNEAQ (reference sequence). This CDR3 has 15 residues. The CDR3: CASSYGTVQGNEQFF. The CDR3 DNA reads as TGTGCCAGCAGCTACGGGACGGTTCAGGGGAATGAGCAGTTCTTC.

This clonotype was seen many times. The V gene is TRBV19, the J gene TRBJ2-7; D gene ambiguous. The CDR3 sequence is 14 residues long. V lost 0 bases, J lost 0 bases, and 6 bases lay in between. CDR1 LNHDA and CDR2 SQIVND come from the germline V gene (reference sequence). The CDR3 DNA sequence: TGTGCCAGTAGTATAGACCGGCGCTCCTACGAGCAGTACTTC. Protein: CASSIDRRSYEQYF.

CDR3 DNA sequence: TGTGCCAGCAGCCCCAGCGGGGCCTCAGATACGCAGTATTTT. Amino acid sequence: CASSPSGASDTQYF. This chain links TRBV12-3 or TRBV12-4 with TRBJ2-3, with 7 bases identical to TRBD2. V shed 6 bases, J shed 4 bases, and the junction held 7 bases outside the gene matches. CDR3 length: 14 amino acids.

The chain has TRBV6-5 and TRBJ2-3, with 8 bases identical to TRBD2. The V and J ends lost 8 bases and 4 bases, in that order; junction bases with no gene match: 11. This CDR3 is built from 15 residues. In germline, CDR1 is MNHEY, CDR2 SVGAGI. CDR3 region: CASRRTSWISDTQYF. Here the CDR3 DNA reads TGTGCCAGCCGGAGGACTAGCTGGATTTCAGATACGCAGTATTTT.

The chain combines TRBV5-1 with TRBJ2-7; TRBD1 matches 7 bases. The CDR3 has 15 residues. Per the germline V gene, CDR1 is SGHRS and CDR2 is YFSETQ. V lost 3 bases, J lost 0 bases, and 6 bases stayed unmatched. Here the CDR3 reads CASSSTGTASYEQYF. In DNA, the CDR3 is TGCGCCAGCAGCTCCACCGGGACAGCCTCCTACGAGCAGTACTTC. Looking up the rest from reference TRBV5-1 and TRBJ2-7 gives the full variable domain: KAGVTQTPRYLIKTRGQQVTLSCSPISGHRSVSWYQQTPGQGLQFLFEYFSETQRNKGNFPGRFSGRQFSNSRSEMNVSTLELGDSALYLCASSSTGTASYEQYFGPGTRLTVT.

The CDR3 loop is CSVEFVRLEGVSTDTQYF. CDR3 DNA sequence: TGCAGCGTTGAATTTGTTAGACTAGAGGGAGTTTCCACAGATACGCAGTATTTT. This sequence joins TRBV29-1 and TRBJ2-3; tentative D call: TRBD2 (6 bases). Germline-derived CDR1 and CDR2 are SQVTM and ANQGSEA. Trimming pared 2 bases from V and 2 bases from J, leaving 23 bases between. The CDR3 runs to 18 residues.

Sample share makes this clonotype medium-sized. The chain couples TRBV7-2 to TRBJ2-1; D possibly uses TRBD1 or TRBD2 (5 bases each). Germline V CDR1 and CDR2: SGHTA, FQGNSA. Trimming shortened V by 4 bases and J by 13 bases, and 14 bases separated the two germline ends. The CDR3 is 12 residues long. CDR3 residues: CASSSSGTGQFF. Written as DNA, the CDR3 is TGTGCCAGCAGCTCATCCGGGACCGGACAGTTCTTC.

This clonotype has ten or more counts. This CDR3 is CSASPSVTGELFF. In DNA form, the CDR3 reads TGCAGTGCTAGTCCTAGCGTGACCGGGGAGCTGTTTTTT. J is TRBJ2-2 and V is TRBV20-1; maybe TRBD2 (6 bases). The ends were cut back, 3 bases at V and 5 bases at J, with 10 bases in the middle. From germline, CDR1 is DFQATT and CDR2 SNEGSKA (reference sequence). The CDR3 is made up of 13 amino acids.

At least ten counts were recorded for this clonotype. The gene calls are TRBV18 and TRBJ2-5; D gene ambiguous. Between the trimmed V and J ends, which lost 2 bases and 5 bases, there was a span of 6 bases. The CDR3 consists of 12 residues. Germline V CDR1 and CDR2: KGHSH, LQKENI. This CDR3 is CASSPGEETQYF. The CDR3 DNA follows: TGTGCCAGCTCACCAGGAGAGGAGACCCAGTACTTC.

This chain uses TRBV12-3 or TRBV12-4 with TRBJ1-1; D is possibly TRBD1 (5 bases). V lost 7 bases and J 2 bases, leaving 17 bases between the germline ends. The CDR3 runs to 15 residues. In DNA form, the CDR3 reads TGTGCCAGCACGGTGATAGCCGGGGCAAACACTGAAGCTTTCTTT. Translated: CASTVIAGANTEAFF.

This clonotype is a singleton in its sample. Since no conserved phenylalanine or tryptophan closes the CDR3, a read error is the likely cause. V and J are TRBV20-1 and TRBJ2-7; 11 bases map to TRBD2. Germline trimming cut 4 bases from V and 2 bases from J; bases unmatched to any gene: 7. Germline values: CDR1 DFQATT, CDR2 SNEGSKA (reference sequence). This CDR3 spans 15 amino acids. Here the CDR3 DNA reads TGCAGTGCTAACTCCGGGACTAGCGGCACCTACGAGCAGTACCCC. Translation gives CSANSGTSGTYEQYP.

This clonotype was counted many times. This chain joins TRBV6-1 and TRBJ2-1, with D possibly being TRBD1 (6 bases). The CDR3 has 13 amino acids. CDR1 is MNHNS and CDR2 is SASEGT in the germline V gene. The V and J ends lost 5 bases and 9 bases respectively, with 14 bases between them. The CDR3 nucleotides read TGTGCCAGCAGTTATCAACAGGGTGGTGAGCAGTTCTTC. This encodes CASSYQQGGEQFF.

This clonotype was detected ten times or more. V is TRBV2 and J is TRBJ2-3; possible D gene TRBD1, 6 bases. There are 14 residues in the CDR3. V lost 7 bases, J lost 2 bases, and 13 bases lay in between. CDR1 and CDR2 from the germline V gene are SNHLY and FYNNEI. CDR3 sequence reads: CASIQGRFTDTQYF. The CDR3 coding sequence is TGTGCCAGCATACAGGGACGGTTCACAGATACGCAGTATTTT.

This clonotype was observed at least ten times. This chain uses TRBV6-1 with TRBJ2-6; 8 bases agree with TRBD1. There are 17 residues in the CDR3. Unmatched junction bases numbered 8, after V lost 6 bases and J lost 1 base. CDR1 is MNHNS and CDR2 is SASEGT in the germline V gene. The CDR3 loop is CASSRYDRGSGANVLTF. The CDR3 region has the DNA TGTGCCAGCAGCCGCTACGACAGGGGATCTGGGGCCAACGTCCTGACTTTC.

The chain links TRBV24-1 to TRBJ2-6; D is ambiguous. This CDR3 has 16 residues. V dropped 5 bases and J dropped 0 bases, with 10 bases sitting between them. Per germline, CDR1 KGHDR and CDR2 SFDVKD. The CDR3 nucleotides read TGTGCCACCAGTGGCCCGGGCAGCTCTGGGGCCAACGTCCTGACTTTC. This translates into CATSGPGSSGANVLTF.

This clonotype is classed as medium-sized. The chain couples TRBV6-1 to TRBJ2-7; unclear D gene. Germline V gene data show CDR1 as MNHNS and CDR2 as SASEGT. The V end was cut by 8 bases, the J end by 3 bases, with 11 bases between. The CDR3 length is 12 residues. CDR3 nucleotides: TGTGCCAGCGGGTCAGAACTCTACGAGCAGTACTTC. Encoded protein: CASGSELYEQYF.

By its share, this clonotype is medium-sized. This chain uses TRBV6-1 with TRBJ2-2; D uncertain. Germline-derived CDR1 and CDR2 are MNHNS and SASEGT. The CDR3 contains 13 residues. As DNA, the CDR3 is TGTGCGGCGGCCGGGTCCAACACCGGGGAGCTGTTTTTT. Its translation is CAAAGSNTGELFF.

This clonotype has ten or more counts. The chain carries TRBV19 and TRBJ2-7, with 7 bases that match TRBD2. The germline V gene has CDR1 LNHDA and CDR2 SQIVND (reference sequence). CDR3 length: 15 amino acids. V lost 4 bases to trimming and J lost 2 bases; unmatched junction nucleotides: 8. CDR3 residues: CASSTPGLPPYEQYF. DNA of the CDR3: TGTGCCAGTAGTACTCCGGGACTACCCCCCTACGAGCAGTACTTC. The variable domain in full, with the rest retrieved from reference TRBV19 and TRBJ2-7, is DGGITQSPKYLFRKEGQNVTLSCEQNLNHDAMYWYRQDPGQGLRLIYYSQIVNDFQKGDIAEGYSVSREKKESFPLTVTSAQKNPTAFYLCASSTPGLPPYEQYFGPGTRLTVT.

This clonotype came up a few times. V usage is TRBV3-1 and J usage is TRBJ2-2; D uncertain. The germline V and J ends were trimmed by 2 bases and 6 bases, with 10 bases remaining between them. In germline, CDR1 is LGHDT, CDR2 YNNKEL (reference sequence). The CDR3 spans 14 residues. The CDR3 is CASSQNSAPGELFF. The CDR3 DNA follows: TGTGCCAGCAGCCAAAACTCAGCCCCCGGGGAGCTGTTTTTT.

Regarding this clonotype: A much bigger clone sits one base away, suggesting this may be a read error. Without the conserved terminal phenylalanine or tryptophan, this CDR3 likely stems from a read error. The V and J genes are TRBV5-1 and TRBJ2-5; possibly TRBD2 for D (6 bases). The CDR3 loop spans 17 amino acids. The germline gives CDR1 SGHRS, CDR2 YFSETQ. V gave up 0 bases and J gave up 1 base, with 16 bases separating them. The CDR3 spells CASSLGGQPGGQETQYL. The CDR3 bases are TGCGCCAGCAGCTTGGGTGGGCAGCCCGGGGGCCAAGAGACCCAGTACCTC.

This clonotype showed up many times. This sequence joins TRBV15 and TRBJ2-5; no reliable D call. The CDR3 sequence is 13 residues long. V was trimmed by 3 bases and J by 2 bases, leaving 7 bases between them. From germline, CDR1 is LNHNV and CDR2 YYDKDF (reference sequence). CDR3 amino acids: CATSRSRQETQYF. CDR3 nucleotide sequence: TGTGCCACCAGCAGGAGTAGGCAAGAGACCCAGTACTTC.

This clonotype has at least ten counts. The chain joins TRBV11-2 to TRBJ2-1; 11 bases fit TRBD2. The CDR3 runs 15 residues. After removal of 4 bases from V and 7 bases from J, the junction contained 6 bases not matched to a gene. Looked up from germline, CDR1 is SGHAT and CDR2 is FQNNGV. In nucleotides, the CDR3 is TGTGCCAGCAGCTCCGGGACTAGCGGTGGGAATGAGCAGTTCTTC. This sequence encodes CASSSGTSGGNEQFF.

This clonotype came up many times. This sequence joins TRBV28 and TRBJ2-7; either TRBD1 or TRBD2 may supply D (5 bases each). Germline loops: CDR1 MDHEN, CDR2 SYDVKM. V dropped 6 bases and J dropped 2 bases, with 11 bases sitting between them. The CDR3 contains 13 residues. In DNA form, the CDR3 reads TGTGCCAGCAGCCGGGACGGCACCTACGAGCAGTACTTC. This translates into CASSRDGTYEQYF.

Ten or more counts support this clonotype. This rearrangement joins TRBV3-1 to TRBJ2-1; the D is unclear. The CDR3 has 16 amino acids. With 5 bases removed from V and 0 bases from J, the gap between germline ends came to 14 bases. Germline CDR1 is LGHDT and CDR2 is YNNKEL (reference sequence). Here the CDR3 reads CASSGRARSSYNEQFF. Written as DNA, the CDR3 is TGTGCCAGCAGCGGCAGAGCAAGGAGCTCCTACAATGAGCAGTTCTTC.

Remarks on this clonotype: Mismatch with germline at one junction end may stem from a read error. The V call is TRBV28, the J call TRBJ1-1; tentative D call: TRBD1 (6 bases). Germline V gene sequence: CDR1 MDHEN, CDR2 SYDVKM. The CDR3 has 15 residues. CDR3 sequence reads: CAGRYPGGVYTEAFF. For the CDR3, the DNA is TGTGCCGGCAGATACCCCGGGGGCGTTTATACTGAAGCTTTCTTT. Based on the CDR3 plus reference TRBV28 and TRBJ1-1, the full variable domain is DVKVTQSSRYLVKRTGEKVFLECVQDMDHENMFWYRQDPGLGLRLIYFSYDVKMKEKGDIPEGYSVSREKKERFSLILESASTNQTSMYLCAGRYPGGVYTEAFFGQGTRLTVV.